The 9 T cell receptor beta chains below all came from one sample that was sequenced in a study of tumor and adjacent non-tumor tissue in lung cancer. This sample's RNA came from whole unsorted tissue. A modified ARM-PCR protocol with three rounds of nested PCR amplified TCRbeta. TCRdb called the multiplex PCR reads again in MiXCR, with one record for every CDR3 protein. The sample shows fewer than 85,000 distinct CDR3 sequences, around 78% of them seen only once. The sequenced sample consisted of lung tumor tissue. The receptors shown here come from a man aged 55 to 70 with non-small cell lung cancer.

In this sample, this clonotype turned up once. With a much larger clone just one base away, this may be a read error. The chain uses TRBV6-6 and TRBJ1-4, with D unresolved. The germline CDR1 and CDR2 sequences are MNHNY and SVGAGI (reference sequence). CDR3 length: 13 amino acids. The CDR3, as DNA: TGTGCCATCAGTTATTCAGAAAATGAAAAACTGGTTTTT. This sequence encodes CAISYSENEKLVF.

Of note for this clonotype: One end of the junction varies from germline; a read error may be responsible. The CDR3 bases are TGTGCCAGCAGTGGACAGTTAAGCATTCAGCCCCAGCATTTT. This gives the protein CASSGQLSIQPQHF. The genes are TRBV28 and TRBJ1-5, with D maybe TRBD1 (6 bases). Germline V lookup: CDR1 MDHEN, CDR2 SYDVKM. The CDR3 sequence is 14 residues long.

With respect to this clonotype: A read error may explain this, as a much larger clone is one base away. The gene calls are TRBV7-9 and TRBJ2-4; 10 nucleotides agree with TRBD2. The CDR3 sequence is 16 residues long. Germline V lookup: CDR1 SEHNR, CDR2 FQNEAQ (reference sequence). CDR3 residues: CASSPTSGEAKNNQYF. DNA for the CDR3: TGTGCCAGCAGCCCAACTAGCGGGGAAGCCAAAAACAATCAGTACTTC.

The gene calls are TRBV4-1 and TRBJ2-1; TRBD2 might be the D (6 bases). The CDR3 has 15 amino acids. Trimming removed 3 bases at V and 8 bases at J, with 17 bases between. Germline CDR1 is MGHRA and CDR2 is YSYEKL. The CDR3 spells CASSHSRAGGDEQFF. As DNA, the CDR3 is TGCGCCAGCAGCCACTCGCGAGCGGGTGGAGATGAGCAGTTCTTC.

The V and J genes are TRBV5-6 and TRBJ2-2; perhaps TRBD2 as D (6 bases). V lost 3 bases, J lost 5 bases, and 14 bases lay in between. The CDR3 runs to 15 residues. CDR1 is SGHDT and CDR2 is YYEEEE in the germline V gene. CDR3 amino acids: CASSSAGGATGELFF. For the CDR3, the DNA is TGTGCCAGCAGCTCAGCGGGTGGCGCTACCGGGGAGCTGTTTTTT. The complete variable domain, with remaining parts taken from reference TRBV5-6 and TRBJ2-2, reads DAGVTQSPTHLIKTRGQQVTLRCSPKSGHDTVSWYQQALGQGPQFIFQYYEEEERQRGNFPDRFSGHQFPNYSSELNVNALLLGDSALYLCASSSAGGATGELFFGEGSRLTVL.

This clonotype was observed many times. This rearrangement joins TRBV28 to TRBJ2-1, with no clear D. The germline V and J ends were trimmed by 4 bases and 0 bases, with 16 bases remaining between them. The CDR3 length is 17 residues. Germline V gene data show CDR1 as MDHEN and CDR2 as SYDVKM. In DNA, the CDR3 is TGTGCCAGCAGTTCCCCCCTAAGTAGATACTCCTACAATGAGCAGTTCTTC. Protein product: CASSSPLSRYSYNEQFF.

With regard to this clonotype: Its ends do not fully match the called genes, so a read error is possible. This rearrangement joins TRBV20-1 to TRBJ2-3, with D perhaps TRBD1 (6 bases). The CDR3 is made up of 13 amino acids. Germline CDR1 reads DFQATT; CDR2 reads SNEGSKA (reference sequence). CDR3 DNA sequence: TGCAGTGCTCAGGGGCCCCGTACAGAAACGCAGTATTTT. This codes for CSAQGPRTETQYF.

The chain combines TRBV10-1 with TRBJ2-7; 9 nucleotides align to TRBD1. The germline V gene encodes CDR1 WNHNN and CDR2 SYGVQD (reference sequence). Trimming removed 11 bases from V and 2 bases from J; junction bases left unmatched: 7. This CDR3 region has 13 residues. CDR3 sequence: CAGIRDRAYEQYF. CDR3 in DNA: TGCGCCGGCATCCGGGACAGGGCCTACGAGCAGTACTTC.

On this clonotype itself: The junction differs from germline at one of its ends, possibly a read error. The chain couples TRBV20-1 to TRBJ2-1; TRBD1 is a possible D gene (5 bases). CDR1 and CDR2 from the germline V gene are DFQATT and SNEGSKA (reference sequence). The CDR3 sequence is 16 residues long. This CDR3 is CSARPHRPSSYNEKFF. The DNA for the CDR3 is TGCAGTGCTAGGCCTCACAGGCCTTCCTCCTACAATGAGAAGTTCTTC.